The 21 T cell receptor beta chains in this list originate from one sample, sequenced in a study of CD4 and CD8 cells across lung adenocarcinoma regions. MiXCR, applied by TCRdb to the PCR reads, yields one record per CDR3 protein. This sample carries 16,000 or so distinct CDR3 sequences, roughly 51% of them seen once, and the ten largest clones take approximately 29%. The specimen was CD8+ T cells from the center of a lung tumor. These TCRs come from a female donor with lung adenocarcinoma. The CD4 and CD8 labels of this study may be unreliable.

This clonotype was seen a few times. The chain joins TRBV9 to TRBJ2-5, with D hard to call. This CDR3 has 14 amino acids. The V gene lost 6 bases and the J gene lost 5 bases, with 17 bases spanning the gap. Germline CDR1 is SGDLS and CDR2 is YYNGEE. CDR3 nucleotides: TGTGCCAGCACCCCAGGAATGGCTGGGGAGACCCAGTACTTC. The encoded protein is CASTPGMAGETQYF.

The chain is built from TRBV6-1 and TRBJ2-3; TRBD1 aligns across 8 bases. CDR3 length equals 15 residues. From germline, CDR1 is MNHNS and CDR2 SASEGT. V gave up 5 bases and J gave up 2 bases; unmatched junction bases: 6. The CDR3 reads CASSSGQGHTDTQYF. The CDR3 DNA follows: TGTGCCAGCAGTAGCGGACAGGGACACACAGATACGCAGTATTTT.

J is TRBJ2-1 and V is TRBV6-1; 13 bases match TRBD2. Germline CDR1 and CDR2: MNHNS and SASEGT. J gave up 7 bases and V 1 base, and 7 bases lay outside the gene matches. This CDR3 region has 17 residues. Here the CDR3 DNA reads TGTGCCAGCAGTGAAGAATGGTTACTAGCGGGGGGGAATGAGCAGTTCTTC. Its protein is CASSEEWLLAGGNEQFF.

This chain connects TRBV10-1 to TRBJ2-1, with D hard to call. Deletions cut 4 bases from V and 2 bases from J, with 6 bases between. This CDR3 spans 13 amino acids. Per germline, CDR1 WNHNN and CDR2 SYGVQD (reference sequence). The CDR3 nucleotides read TGCGCCAGCAGTGCCCAGACCTACAATGAGCAGTTCTTC. This translates into CASSAQTYNEQFF.

This clonotype is medium-sized within its sample. This chain joins TRBV6-1 and TRBJ2-1, with D possibly matching TRBD1 (6 bases). The J call is uncertain, as TRBJ2-5 better fits the DNA end. CDR1 and CDR2 (germline): MNHNS, SASEGT. The CDR3 covers 12 residues. DNA for the CDR3: TGTGCCAGCCGGGCCAGGGGAGAGACCCAGTACTTC. Its protein product is CASRARGETQYF.

V usage is TRBV6-5 and J usage is TRBJ2-1, with D perhaps TRBD1 (7 bases). Germline CDR1 and CDR2: MNHEY and SVGAGI. This CDR3 spans 13 amino acids. V was cut by 2 bases and J by 10 bases, with 12 bases left in between. For the CDR3, the DNA is TGTGCCAGCAGTTACAGACAGGGAGGCGAGCAGTTCTTC. This translates into CASSYRQGGEQFF.

This clonotype ranks as medium-sized (0.01 to 0.1%). This chain connects TRBV27 to TRBJ2-1; possible D gene TRBD2, 6 bases. The CDR3 contains 12 residues. Germline CDR1 reads MNHEY; CDR2 reads SMNVEV (reference sequence). Trimming took off 3 bases at V and 6 bases at J, with 6 bases between the two ends. The CDR3 sequence: CASSLGGNEQFF. DNA of the CDR3: TGTGCCAGCAGTTTGGGGGGCAATGAGCAGTTCTTC.

On this clonotype: Just one base apart from a much larger clone, this may be a read error. The chain is built from TRBV6-1 and TRBJ2-1; D is undetermined. TRBJ2-7 explains the end of the DNA better; the J call may be wrong. CDR1 and CDR2 from the germline V gene are MNHNS and SASEGT. CDR3 length: 12 residues. CDR3 sequence: CASSEIAREQYF. The CDR3 bases are TGTGCCAGCAGTGAAATAGCACGCGAGCAGTACTTC.

The chain links TRBV24-1 to TRBJ2-1; TRBD2 matches at 11 bases. This CDR3 spans 16 amino acids. Losses at the gene ends were 3 bases for V and 7 bases for J; bases not matched to a gene: 7. Germline V lookup: CDR1 KGHDR, CDR2 SFDVKD. Here the CDR3 DNA reads TGTGCCACCAGTGATATTAGCGGGGGGGCTCTAAATGAGCAGTTCTTC. It yields the protein CATSDISGGALNEQFF.

There are many counts of this clonotype. V usage is TRBV6-1 and J usage is TRBJ2-1, with 7 bases that match TRBD1. The CDR3 contains 11 residues. V lost 5 bases to trimming and J lost 15 bases; unmatched junction nucleotides: 7. Germline-derived CDR1 and CDR2 are MNHNS and SASEGT. The CDR3 bases are TGTGCCAGCAGTACAACACAGGGGACGTTCTTC. The encoded protein is CASSTTQGTFF.

Remarks on this clonotype: At one end the junction does not follow the germline gene, possibly because of a read error. The chain employs TRBV10-3 and TRBJ2-5, with D perhaps given as TRBD1 or TRBD2 (6 bases each). CDR1 is ENHRY and CDR2 is SYGVKD in the germline V gene. The CDR3 is 14 residues long. The CDR3 sequence is CAGHGGRAQDTQYF. The CDR3 coding sequence is TGTGCGGGTCACGGGGGCCGTGCCCAAGACACCCAGTACTTC.

This clonotype came up a few times. The chain joins TRBV6-5 to TRBJ2-5; a weak D match, TRBD2 (5 bases). The J call is uncertain, as TRBJ2-7 better fits the DNA end. The CDR3 sequence is 12 residues long. Germline V gives CDR1 MNHEY, CDR2 SVGAGI. The CDR3 DNA sequence: TGTGCCAGCAGTTACGTTGGGAGCGAGCAGTACTTC. Translating it yields CASSYVGSEQYF.

The V and J genes are TRBV7-2 and TRBJ2-1; 10 nucleotides align to TRBD2. J gave up 12 bases and V 3 bases, and 8 bases lay outside the gene matches. The V gene's germline CDR1 is SGHTA and CDR2 FQGNSA. The CDR3 spans 14 residues. In DNA form, the CDR3 reads TGTGCCAGCAGCTTTTTCATAGCGGGAGGTCGGCAGTTCTTC. As protein: CASSFFIAGGRQFF.

Judged by abundance, this clonotype is medium-sized. The chain combines TRBV6-1 with TRBJ1-5; D perhaps matches TRBD1 (6 bases). Germline V gene sequence: CDR1 MNHNS, CDR2 SASEGT. V dropped 4 bases and J dropped 2 bases, with 12 bases sitting between them. The CDR3 extends over 15 amino acids. This CDR3 reads CASSGPGGGNQPQHF. The CDR3 region has the DNA TGTGCCAGCAGTGGCCCGGGGGGCGGCAATCAGCCCCAGCATTTT.

V gene TRBV6-1 combines with J gene TRBJ2-5; no clear D gene. Trimming removed 4 bases at V and 10 bases at J, with 28 bases between. CDR3 length equals 17 residues. Germline V CDR1 and CDR2: MNHNS, SASEGT. The CDR3 sequence: CASSAVLPGRHQGIQYF. DNA of the CDR3: TGTGCCAGCAGTGCGGTACTGCCAGGCCGACACCAAGGGATCCAGTACTTC.

This clonotype was counted at least ten times. This chain connects TRBV6-2 or TRBV6-3 to TRBJ2-1, with TRBD1 identical over 11 bases. Germline-derived CDR1 and CDR2 are MNHEY and SVGEGT. The CDR3 length is 14 residues. V lost 9 bases, J lost 7 bases, and 8 bases stayed unmatched. For the CDR3, the DNA is TGTGCCAGTGATGGACAGGGGGCATGGAATGAGCAGTTCTTC. It is translated as CASDGQGAWNEQFF.

Notes on this clonotype: The junction departs from the called germline gene at one end, perhaps through a read error. The rearrangement uses TRBV10-1 and TRBJ2-3; D assignment may be TRBD1 or TRBD2 (5 bases each). Germline V gene lookup returns CDR1 WNHNN and CDR2 SYGVQD (reference sequence). The CDR3 loop spans 14 amino acids. The chain's CDR3 is CAGSGSSVGDTQYF. CDR3 nucleotide sequence: TGCGCGGGCAGTGGGTCGAGTGTGGGGGATACCCAGTACTTT.

This clonotype was seen a few times. The genes are TRBV27 and TRBJ1-2; D remains unclear. From germline, CDR1 is MNHEY and CDR2 SMNVEV (reference sequence). This CDR3 has 15 amino acids. With 5 bases removed from V and 6 bases from J, the gap between germline ends came to 19 bases. The CDR3 reads CASSVRLGLWDGYTF. Here the CDR3 DNA reads TGTGCCAGCAGTGTGAGGTTGGGGTTGTGGGATGGCTACACCTTC.

As to this clonotype: The junction does not match germline at one end; this may be a read error. The chain carries TRBV27 and TRBJ2-3; D may match TRBD1 or TRBD2 (6 bases each). The germline gives CDR1 MNHEY, CDR2 SMNVEV (reference sequence). CDR3 length equals 19 residues. CDR3 in amino acids: CASSLTVGVGGRDTDTQYF. CDR3 DNA: TGTGCCAGCAGTTTAACCGTGGGGGTCGGGGGCCGTGACACAGATACGCAGTATTTC.

In DNA, the CDR3 is TGTGCCAGCAGTAACAGGGTTTCCCACGAGCAGTACTTC. Its protein product is CASSNRVSHEQYF. The chain has TRBV27 and TRBJ2-1; maybe TRBD1 (6 bases). Judging by the DNA end, TRBJ2-7 fits better; the J call may be wrong. Germline loops: CDR1 MNHEY, CDR2 SMNVEV (reference sequence). This CDR3 contains 13 residues.

As concerns this clonotype: One end of the junction varies from germline; a read error may be responsible. The chain links TRBV6-1 to TRBJ2-5; a possible D gene is TRBD2 (6 bases). Germline loops: CDR1 MNHNS, CDR2 SASEGT. The CDR3 has 16 residues. The CDR3 DNA reads TGTGCCAGCACGGGGGTCGAGGGCCGTGACCAAGATACGCAGTACTTT. This gives the protein CASTGVEGRDQDTQYF.